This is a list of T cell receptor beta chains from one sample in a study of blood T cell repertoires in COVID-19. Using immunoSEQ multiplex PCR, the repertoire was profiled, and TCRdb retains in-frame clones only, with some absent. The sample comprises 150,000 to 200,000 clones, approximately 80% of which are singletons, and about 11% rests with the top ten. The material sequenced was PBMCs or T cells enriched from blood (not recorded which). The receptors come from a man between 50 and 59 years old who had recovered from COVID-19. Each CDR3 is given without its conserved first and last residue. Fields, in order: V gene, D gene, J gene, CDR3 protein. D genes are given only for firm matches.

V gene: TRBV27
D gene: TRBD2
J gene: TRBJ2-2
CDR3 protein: ASSFSFGRATANTGELF

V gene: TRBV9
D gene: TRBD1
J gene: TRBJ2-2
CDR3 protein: ASSALQGGTGELF

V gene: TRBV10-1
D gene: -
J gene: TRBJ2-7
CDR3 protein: DRGISYEQY

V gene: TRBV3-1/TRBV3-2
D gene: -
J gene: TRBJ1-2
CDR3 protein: ASSQDSRDTPIPYGYT

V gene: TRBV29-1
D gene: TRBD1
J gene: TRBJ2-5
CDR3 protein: SADRGQETQY

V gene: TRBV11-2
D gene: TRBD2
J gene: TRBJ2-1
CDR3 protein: ASGGVYNEQF

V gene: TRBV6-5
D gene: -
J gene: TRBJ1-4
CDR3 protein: ASSSGNYGEKLF

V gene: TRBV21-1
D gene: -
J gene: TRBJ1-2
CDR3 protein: ASPQRRGGSYYGYT

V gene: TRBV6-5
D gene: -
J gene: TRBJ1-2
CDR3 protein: ASKLGQTNYGYT

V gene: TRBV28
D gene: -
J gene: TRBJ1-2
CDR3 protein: ASSPQGGLYGYT

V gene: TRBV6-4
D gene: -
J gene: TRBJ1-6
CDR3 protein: ASSETASYNSPLH

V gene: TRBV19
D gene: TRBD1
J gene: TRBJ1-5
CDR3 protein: ASSIRGLGSPQH

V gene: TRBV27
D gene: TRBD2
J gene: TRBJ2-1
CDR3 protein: ASSLLAVSYNEQF

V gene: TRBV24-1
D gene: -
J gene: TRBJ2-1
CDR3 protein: ATGTVTYNEQF

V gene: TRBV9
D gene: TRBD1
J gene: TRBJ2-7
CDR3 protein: ASSSRTGGAYEQY

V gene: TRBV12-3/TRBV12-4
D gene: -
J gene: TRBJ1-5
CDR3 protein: ASSFTGQQPQH

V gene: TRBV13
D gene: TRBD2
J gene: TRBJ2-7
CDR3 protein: ASSLLEREGDYEQY

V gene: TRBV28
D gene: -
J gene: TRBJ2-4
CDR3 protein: ASSFRRDPTI

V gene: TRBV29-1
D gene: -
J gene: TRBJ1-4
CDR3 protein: SVEEGGVLLGEKLF

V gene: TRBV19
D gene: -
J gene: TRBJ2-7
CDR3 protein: ASSIGGGFDEQY

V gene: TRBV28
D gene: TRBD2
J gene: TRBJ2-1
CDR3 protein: ASSLFQVLAGGRGEQF

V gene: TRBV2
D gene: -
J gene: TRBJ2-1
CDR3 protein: ASSEDRSYNEQF

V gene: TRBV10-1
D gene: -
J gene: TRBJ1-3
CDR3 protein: ASSGAATGNTIY

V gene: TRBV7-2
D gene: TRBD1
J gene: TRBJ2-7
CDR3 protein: ASSLEGGTGGSEQY

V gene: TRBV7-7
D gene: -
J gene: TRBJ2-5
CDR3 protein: ASSYTPNSQETQY

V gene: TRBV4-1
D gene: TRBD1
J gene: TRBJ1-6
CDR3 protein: ASSQHRDRAVSYNSPLH

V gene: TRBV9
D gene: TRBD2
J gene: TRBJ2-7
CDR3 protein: ASSVGRTSGGEEQY

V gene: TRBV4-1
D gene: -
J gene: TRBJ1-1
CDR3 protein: ASRMQQGITEAF

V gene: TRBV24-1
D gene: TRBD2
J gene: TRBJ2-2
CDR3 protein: ATSDVGLADTGELF

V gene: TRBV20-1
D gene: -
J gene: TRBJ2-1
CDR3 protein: SASPDEQF

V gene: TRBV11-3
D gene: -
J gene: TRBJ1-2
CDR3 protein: ASSLDRAGRGYT

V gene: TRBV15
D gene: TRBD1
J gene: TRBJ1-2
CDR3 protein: ATSSRTGGEFGKGYT

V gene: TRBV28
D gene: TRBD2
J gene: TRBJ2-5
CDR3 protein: ASSLGGLAGLETQY

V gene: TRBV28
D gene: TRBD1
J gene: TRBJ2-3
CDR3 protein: ASSYDQGAPDTQY

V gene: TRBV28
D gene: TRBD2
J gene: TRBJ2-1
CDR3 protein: ASSKTSGIVYNEQF

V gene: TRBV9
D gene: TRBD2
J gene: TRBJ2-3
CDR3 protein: ASSRTLADTDTQY

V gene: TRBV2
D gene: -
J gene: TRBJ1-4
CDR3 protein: ASKGNPNEKLF

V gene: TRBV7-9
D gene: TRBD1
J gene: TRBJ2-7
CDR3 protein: ASSPDRVGSEQY

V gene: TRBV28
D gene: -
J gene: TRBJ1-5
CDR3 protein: ASSLWQGQSGPQH

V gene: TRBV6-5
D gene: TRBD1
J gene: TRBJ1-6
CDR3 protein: ASSRDRGTNSPLH

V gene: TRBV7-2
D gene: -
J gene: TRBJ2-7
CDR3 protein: ASSAGRTSYEQY

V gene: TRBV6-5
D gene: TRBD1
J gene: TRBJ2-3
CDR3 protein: ASSYEGQGKDTQY

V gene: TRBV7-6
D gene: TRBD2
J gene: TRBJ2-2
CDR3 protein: ASSLYGGANTGELF

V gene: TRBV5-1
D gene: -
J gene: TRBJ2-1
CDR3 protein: ASSLLGRSYNEQF

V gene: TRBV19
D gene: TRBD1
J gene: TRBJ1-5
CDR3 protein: ASSTRDRFYSNQPQH

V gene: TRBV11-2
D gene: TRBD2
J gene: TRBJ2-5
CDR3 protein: ASSLDISGRGGETQY

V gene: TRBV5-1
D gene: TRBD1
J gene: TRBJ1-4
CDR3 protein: ASSLGTGGTNEKLF

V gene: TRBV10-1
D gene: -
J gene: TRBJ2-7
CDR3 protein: ASSERGGAEEQY

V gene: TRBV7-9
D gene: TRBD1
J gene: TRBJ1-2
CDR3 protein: ASSFSGTGGNGYT

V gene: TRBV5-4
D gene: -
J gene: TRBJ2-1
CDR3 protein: ASSLVGDEQF

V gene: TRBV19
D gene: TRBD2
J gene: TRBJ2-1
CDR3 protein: ASSRRLAGGNEQF

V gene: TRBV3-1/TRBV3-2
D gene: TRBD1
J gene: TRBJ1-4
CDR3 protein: ASSQVTQARGYATNEKLF

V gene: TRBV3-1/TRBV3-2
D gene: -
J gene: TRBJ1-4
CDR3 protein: ASSQGGGANEKLF